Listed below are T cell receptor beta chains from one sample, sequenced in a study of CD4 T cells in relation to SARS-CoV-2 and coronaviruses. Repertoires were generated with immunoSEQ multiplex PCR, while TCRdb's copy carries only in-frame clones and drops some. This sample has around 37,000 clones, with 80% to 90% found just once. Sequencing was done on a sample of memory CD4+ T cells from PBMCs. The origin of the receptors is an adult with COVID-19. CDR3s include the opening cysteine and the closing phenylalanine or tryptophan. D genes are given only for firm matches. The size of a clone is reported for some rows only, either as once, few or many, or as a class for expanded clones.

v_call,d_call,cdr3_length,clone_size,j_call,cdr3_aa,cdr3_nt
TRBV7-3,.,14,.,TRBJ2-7,CASRLTASSYEQYF,TGTGCCAGCAGATTGACGGCGAGCTCCTACGAGCAGTACTTC
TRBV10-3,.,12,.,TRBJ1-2,CAIYRDDYGYTF,TGTGCCATCTACAGGGACGATTACGGCTACACCTTC
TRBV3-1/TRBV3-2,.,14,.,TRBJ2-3,CASSPRTGTDTQYF,TGTGCCAGCAGCCCTAGGACAGGCACAGATACGCAGTATTTT
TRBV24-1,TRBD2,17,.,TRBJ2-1,CATSDFSGTSGSNEQFF,TGTGCCACCAGTGATTTTTCAGGGACTAGCGGGTCGAATGAGCAGTTCTTC
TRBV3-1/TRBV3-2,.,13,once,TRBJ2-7,CASSQLLDYEQYF,TGTGCCAGCAGCCAGTTGCTAGACTACGAGCAGTACTTC
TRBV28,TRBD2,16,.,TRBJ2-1,CASSHPSGRAFDEQFF,TGTGCCAGCAGTCACCCTAGCGGGAGGGCCTTCGATGAGCAGTTCTTC
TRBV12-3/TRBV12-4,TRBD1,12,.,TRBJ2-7,CASRGTGDEQYF,TGTGCCAGCAGAGGGACAGGGGACGAGCAGTACTTC
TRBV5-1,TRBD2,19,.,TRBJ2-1,CASSLFPGRDGGSYNEQFF,TGCGCCAGCAGCTTGTTTCCCGGGAGGGACGGGGGCTCCTACAATGAGCAGTTCTTC
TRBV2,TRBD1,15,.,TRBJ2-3,CASSTYRGSTDTQYF,TGTGCCAGCAGTACCTACAGGGGTAGCACAGATACGCAGTATTTT
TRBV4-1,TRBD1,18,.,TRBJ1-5,CASSRRGVGRGNNQPQHF,TGCGCCAGCAGCAGGAGGGGGGTTGGCAGGGGGAACAATCAGCCCCAGCATTTT
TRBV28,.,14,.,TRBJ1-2,CASSLWGVNYGYTF,TGTGCCAGCAGTTTATGGGGGGTCAACTATGGCTACACCTTC
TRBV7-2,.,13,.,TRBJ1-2,CASSYSPGGGYTF,TGTGCCAGCAGCTACTCCCCGGGAGGGGGCTACACCTTC
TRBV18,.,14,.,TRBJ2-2,CASSPRGFDGELFF,TGTGCCAGCTCACCCCGAGGGTTCGACGGGGAGCTGTTTTTT
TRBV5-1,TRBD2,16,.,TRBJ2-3,CASSLVAGALSDTQYF,TGCGCCAGCAGCTTGGTGGCGGGAGCGCTCTCAGATACGCAGTATTTT
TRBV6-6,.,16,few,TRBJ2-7,CASRPRPGTLAYEQYF,TGTGCCAGCAGACCCAGACCCGGGACGCTAGCCTACGAGCAGTACTTC
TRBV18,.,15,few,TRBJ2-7,CASSTGLSLSDEQYF,TGTGCCAGCTCAACAGGTCTTTCCCTATCGGACGAGCAGTACTTC
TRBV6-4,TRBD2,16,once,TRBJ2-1,CASAHRAGVSDNEQFF,TGTGCCAGCGCCCATCGGGCGGGAGTGTCCGATAATGAGCAGTTCTTC
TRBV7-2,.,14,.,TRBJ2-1,CASDSVGSYNEQFF,TGTGCCAGCGACTCAGTGGGATCCTACAATGAGCAGTTCTTC
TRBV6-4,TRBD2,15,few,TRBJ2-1,CASSDGLAGSNEQFF,TGTGCCAGCAGTGACGGGTTAGCGGGCTCCAATGAGCAGTTCTTC
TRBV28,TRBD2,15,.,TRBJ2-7,CASSSPGGSSYEQYF,TGTGCCAGCAGTTCGCCGGGGGGGAGCTCCTACGAGCAGTACTTC